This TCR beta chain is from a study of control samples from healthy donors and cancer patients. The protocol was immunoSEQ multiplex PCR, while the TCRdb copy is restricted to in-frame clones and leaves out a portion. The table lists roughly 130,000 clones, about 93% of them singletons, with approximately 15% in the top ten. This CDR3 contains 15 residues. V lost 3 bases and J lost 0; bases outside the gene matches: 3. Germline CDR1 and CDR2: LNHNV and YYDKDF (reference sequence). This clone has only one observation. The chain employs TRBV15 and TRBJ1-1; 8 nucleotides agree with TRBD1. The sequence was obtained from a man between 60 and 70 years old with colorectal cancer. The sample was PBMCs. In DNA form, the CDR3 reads TGTGCCACCAGCAGGACAGGGGATATGAACACTGAAGCTTTCTTT. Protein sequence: CATSRTGDMNTEAFF.